The 7 T cell receptor beta chains below come from one sample, sequenced in a study of breast tumors, draining lymph nodes, adjacent tissues. TCRdb reanalysed the multiplex PCR reads using MiXCR and keeps one entry per CDR3 protein. The sample has about 130,000 distinct CDR3 sequences; 21% are singletons. Axillary draining lymph nodes of breast cancer patients supplied the node samples. Sequencing was performed on axillary lymph node tissue. The receptors here all came from a female donor with breast cancer. Some clones in this sample may be carry-over from other donors' samples.

This clonotype was observed many times. The rearrangement links TRBV7-2 to TRBJ2-2; D uncertain. Between the trimmed V and J ends, which lost 3 bases and 10 bases, there was a span of 9 bases. Germline CDR1 reads SGHTA; CDR2 reads FQGNSA. The CDR3 consists of 12 residues. The chain's CDR3 is CASSFWGLELFF. DNA of the CDR3: TGTGCCAGCAGCTTCTGGGGTTTGGAGCTGTTTTTT.

The gene calls are TRBV19 and TRBJ1-1; D perhaps matches TRBD1 (5 bases). Trimming took off 9 bases at V and 7 bases at J, with 12 bases between the two ends. Per the germline V gene, CDR1 is LNHDA and CDR2 is SQIVND (reference sequence). The length of the CDR3 is 11 residues. The CDR3 sequence is CASRAAGEAFF. DNA for the CDR3: TGTGCCAGCAGGGCCGCGGGTGAAGCTTTCTTT.

In regard to this clonotype: Given a much more abundant clone one base away, this may be a read error. The chain joins TRBV6-5 to TRBJ2-7; 7 bases align to TRBD2. The germline V gene has CDR1 MNHEY and CDR2 SVGAGI. The CDR3 spans 14 residues. This chain's CDR3 is CASGYSGGRSGQYF. Written as DNA, the CDR3 is TGTGCCAGCGGTTACTCGGGCGGGAGATCAGGGCAGTACTTC.

At least ten counts were recorded for this clonotype. V is TRBV18 and J is TRBJ1-2; 9 nucleotides agree with TRBD1. The V segment lost 0 bases and the J segment 4 bases; nucleotides outside the gene matches: 9. Germline V gene sequence: CDR1 KGHSH, CDR2 LQKENI. This CDR3 contains 17 residues. The DNA for the CDR3 is TGTGCCAGCTCACCACCGCCGGGACAGGGTTCTGGCTATGGCTACACCTTC. Amino acid sequence: CASSPPPGQGSGYGYTF.

This clonotype came up many times. This chain uses TRBV20-1 with TRBJ2-7; 11 nucleotides align to TRBD2. This CDR3 is built from 14 residues. Per the germline V gene, CDR1 is DFQATT and CDR2 is SNEGSKA (reference sequence). V lost 2 bases to trimming and J lost 4 bases; unmatched junction nucleotides: 4. The DNA for the CDR3 is TGCAGTGCTAGAACTAGCGGGAGAAGTTACGAGCAGTACTTC. It translates to CSARTSGRSYEQYF.

This clonotype showed up many times. The rearrangement links TRBV5-1 to TRBJ2-7; weak D call: TRBD1 (6 bases). The CDR3 covers 13 residues. The V end was cut by 5 bases, the J end by 0 bases, with 9 bases between. Per germline, CDR1 SGHRS and CDR2 YFSETQ. In DNA, the CDR3 is TGCGCCAGCAGGGGGACATCCTCCTACGAGCAGTACTTC. This sequence encodes CASRGTSSYEQYF.

The table lists this clonotype with many counts. The chain employs TRBV7-9 and TRBJ2-3; D gene ambiguous. Germline V lookup: CDR1 SEHNR, CDR2 FQNEAQ (reference sequence). V gave up 3 bases and J gave up 3 bases, with 7 bases separating them. The CDR3 totals 13 residues. The CDR3: CASSLIRTDTQYF. The CDR3 DNA follows: TGTGCCAGCAGCTTGATCAGAACAGATACGCAGTATTTT.